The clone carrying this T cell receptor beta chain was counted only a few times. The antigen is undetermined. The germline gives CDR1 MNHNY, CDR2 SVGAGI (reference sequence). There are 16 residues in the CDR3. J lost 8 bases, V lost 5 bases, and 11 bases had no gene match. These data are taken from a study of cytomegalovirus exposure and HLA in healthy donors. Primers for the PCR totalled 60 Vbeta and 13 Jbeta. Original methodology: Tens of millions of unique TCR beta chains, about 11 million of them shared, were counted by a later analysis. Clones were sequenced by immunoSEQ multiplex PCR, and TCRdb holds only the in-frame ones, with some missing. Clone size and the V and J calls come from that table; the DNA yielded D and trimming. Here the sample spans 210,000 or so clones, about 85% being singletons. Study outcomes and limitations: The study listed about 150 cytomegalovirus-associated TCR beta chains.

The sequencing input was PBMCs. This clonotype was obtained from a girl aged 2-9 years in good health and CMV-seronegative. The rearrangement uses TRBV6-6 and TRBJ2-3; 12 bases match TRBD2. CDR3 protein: CASSPKLAGGRGTQYF. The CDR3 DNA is TGTGCCAGCAGTCCTAAACTAGCGGGAGGACGGGGTACGCAGTATTTT.